These T cell receptor beta chains were read from a single sample in a study of chemoradiotherapy in HPV16-positive cancers. Only in-frame clones appear in the TCRdb table, and some are missing; sequencing was by immunoSEQ multiplex PCR. The data hold about 7,600 clones, with around 85% observed a single time. Sequencing used blood, obtained from a patient who underwent chemoradiotherapy. Every receptor here comes from a human donor with HPV-associated anogenital cancer. CDR3s include the opening cysteine and the closing phenylalanine or tryptophan. The order of the fields is J gene, V gene, D gene, clone size, CDR3 DNA, CDR3 protein. The D gene is left open where the match is weak. Where a row states a size, it is once, few, many or the class of an expanded clone; other rows omit it.

j_gene: TRBJ1-2
v_gene: TRBV4-2
d_gene: NA
abundance: NA
CDR3nt: TGTGCCAGCAGCCAAGTCTCGGCCGCCGGCCGGAGCTCGCTGCTTAACTATGGCTACACCTTC
CDR3aa: CASSQVSAAGRSSLLNYGYTF

j_gene: TRBJ2-1
v_gene: TRBV5-1
d_gene: TRBD2
abundance: NA
CDR3nt: TGCGCCAGCAGCTCGGGACTAGCGGGGCACAATGAGCAGTTCTTC
CDR3aa: CASSSGLAGHNEQFF

j_gene: TRBJ2-7
v_gene: TRBV19
d_gene: NA
abundance: NA
CDR3nt: TGTGCCAGTAGTAAGTCCAGCCAAGAACCCTACGAGCAGTACTTC
CDR3aa: CASSKSSQEPYEQYF

j_gene: TRBJ1-2
v_gene: TRBV7-2
d_gene: NA
abundance: NA
CDR3nt: TGTGCCAGCAGCTTCACCGGACGTGGGTATGGCTACACCTTC
CDR3aa: CASSFTGRGYGYTF

j_gene: TRBJ2-1
v_gene: TRBV6-1
d_gene: NA
abundance: NA
CDR3nt: TGTGCCAGCAGTGGCCGGAGGGACGCATATGAGCAGTTCTTC
CDR3aa: CASSGRRDAYEQFF

j_gene: TRBJ2-1
v_gene: TRBV6-5
d_gene: NA
abundance: NA
CDR3nt: TGTGCCAGCAGGTGGGGGAGCGATGAGCAGTTCTTC
CDR3aa: CASRWGSDEQFF

j_gene: TRBJ1-5
v_gene: TRBV11-2
d_gene: NA
abundance: NA
CDR3nt: TGTGCCAGCAGTCGGGGGGAGAGGGCCGGGTATAGCAATCAGCCCCAGCATTTT
CDR3aa: CASSRGERAGYSNQPQHF

j_gene: TRBJ2-7
v_gene: TRBV27
d_gene: NA
abundance: NA
CDR3nt: TGTGCCAGCAGCCCGGGGGCTTCCTACGAGCAGTACTTC
CDR3aa: CASSPGASYEQYF

j_gene: TRBJ2-1
v_gene: TRBV27
d_gene: TRBD2
abundance: once
CDR3nt: TGTGCCAGCAGTGTCCTAGCGGGGGGCGGTGAGCAGTTCTTC
CDR3aa: CASSVLAGGGEQFF

j_gene: TRBJ2-7
v_gene: TRBV7-2
d_gene: NA
abundance: once
CDR3nt: TGTGCCAGCAGCTTAGGTGGACCATACGAGCAGTACTTC
CDR3aa: CASSLGGPYEQYF

j_gene: TRBJ2-7
v_gene: TRBV27
d_gene: TRBD1
abundance: once
CDR3nt: TGTGCCAGCAGTTCGACAGGGTTCTCTTCCTACGAGCAGTACTTC
CDR3aa: CASSSTGFSSYEQYF